These T cell receptor beta chains were read from a single sample in a study of CD8+CD57+ T cells in acquired aplastic anemia. TCRdb re-analysed the reads in MiXCR, keeping a single row per CDR3 protein. This table holds roughly 300,000 distinct CDR3 sequences, around 60% found once. Specimen: sorted CD4+, CD8+, or CD8+CD57+ T cells (not recorded which) from PBMCs. The receptors shown here come from a human donor with severe aplastic anemia or a healthy control (not recorded which). CDR3s include the opening cysteine and the closing phenylalanine or tryptophan. The order of the fields is clone size, J gene, D gene, V gene, CDR3 DNA, CDR3 protein. A D gene is named only where the DNA matches it firmly. The listing skips clone size in some rows; elsewhere it reads once, few, many or a size class.

- | TRBJ2-7 | TRBD1 | TRBV20-1 | TGCAGTGCTAGACAGGGGGCGAAAAACGAGCAGTACTTC | CSARQGAKNEQYF
once | TRBJ2-5 | TRBD1 | TRBV5-6 | TGTGTCAGCGAACTAGCTCCGGGGACAGGAGAGACCCAGTACTTC | CVSELAPGTGETQYF
- | TRBJ2-5 | TRBD2 | TRBV7-2 | TGTGCCAGCAGTACTAGCGGGGGTGAGACCCAGTACTTC | CASSTSGGETQYF
many | TRBJ2-5 | - | TRBV5-1 | TGCGCCAGCAGCTTGTTCGGCGAGACCCAGTACTTC | CASSLFGETQYF
- | TRBJ2-4 | TRBD2 | TRBV7-3 | TGTGCCAGCAGCTCAGGACTAGCGGGGGGGCTAGCCAAAAACATTCAGTACTTC | CASSSGLAGGLAKNIQYF
- | TRBJ2-5 | - | TRBV20-1 | TGCAGTGCTAGAGATCGGCAGAGGACCCAGTACTTC | CSARDRQRTQYF
- | TRBJ2-1 | - | TRBV5-6 | TGTGCCAGCAGCTTGGAGGCTAACTACAATGAGCAGTTCTTC | CASSLEANYNEQFF
- | TRBJ1-2 | TRBD1 | TRBV20-1 | TGCAGTGCTAGGGAGCTCCGACAGGGAACCTATGGCTACACCTTC | CSARELRQGTYGYTF
- | TRBJ2-6 | TRBD1 | TRBV9 | TGTGCCAGCAGCGTCCCACCGGGGACAGCCTCTGGGGCCAACGTCCTGACTTTC | CASSVPPGTASGANVLTF
- | TRBJ1-6 | - | TRBV7-9 | TGTGCCAGCAGCTTGGGAGTGGTGAATTCACCCCTCCACTTT | CASSLGVVNSPLHF
many | TRBJ1-1 | - | TRBV11-2 | TGTGCCAGCAGCCAAGACAGGAACACTGAAGCTTTCTTT | CASSQDRNTEAFF
few | TRBJ2-5 | - | TRBV12-3/TRBV12-4 | TGTGCCAGCAGGCCCTTGGGGACGGCAGAGACCCAGTACTTC | CASRPLGTAETQYF
many | TRBJ1-5 | - | TRBV5-5 | TGTGCCAGCAGCTTGTCCGTGGGGGCGGATCAGCCCCAGCATTTT | CASSLSVGADQPQHF
few | TRBJ1-1 | - | TRBV13 | TGTGCCACCCAAGAACAGGTCGACACTGAAGCTTTCTTT | CATQEQVDTEAFF
- | TRBJ2-3 | TRBD1 | TRBV5-1 | TGTGCCAGCACAGCAAAAACCGGGACAGGGTTATTCCACACAGATACGCAGTATTTT | CASTAKTGTGLFHTDTQYF
many | TRBJ1-2 | TRBD1 | TRBV2 | TGTGCCAGCAGGGACAGGGGGCTTAACTATGGCTACACCTTC | CASRDRGLNYGYTF
- | TRBJ2-7 | - | TRBV10-3 | TGTGCCATCACCTCCGGGGCCCCCTACGAGCAGTACTTC | CAITSGAPYEQYF
many | TRBJ2-7 | - | TRBV19 | TGTGCCAGTAGTAGAGTGCCAGGGGCAAGCTCCTACGAGCAGTACTTC | CASSRVPGASSYEQYF
many | TRBJ1-5 | - | TRBV30 | TGTGCCTGGAGTATCTCATTCGGTCAGCCCCAGCATTTT | CAWSISFGQPQHF
many | TRBJ1-3 | - | TRBV5-1 | TGCGCCAGCAGCTTAACAGGGACTGGAAACACCATATATTTT | CASSLTGTGNTIYF
many | TRBJ1-6 | - | TRBV19 | TGTGCCAGTAGTATCTTCGGGGTCCCTGGGGATAATTCACCCCTCCACTTT | CASSIFGVPGDNSPLHF
once | TRBJ1-1 | - | TRBV19 | TGTGCCAGTAGTCCCATACAGGTGAACACTGAAGCTTTCTTT | CASSPIQVNTEAFF
- | TRBJ1-5 | - | TRBV7-2 | TGTGCCAGCAGCTTAGGGAACCCTCAGCCCCAGCATTTT | CASSLGNPQPQHF
- | TRBJ2-7 | - | TRBV2 | TGTGTCAGCAGTGAAGCGCTTCCCAGATATGGATACGAGCAGTACTTC | CVSSEALPRYGYEQYF
few | TRBJ2-7 | - | TRBV12-5 | TGTGCCAGCAGTTGGGGGACCCGGACGTCCTACGAGCAGTACTTC | CASSWGTRTSYEQYF
- | TRBJ1-5 | - | TRBV2 | TGTGCCAGCAGGCCCAGTGCGGTAGGCAATCAGCCCCAGCATTTT | CASRPSAVGNQPQHF
- | TRBJ2-7 | TRBD2 | TRBV7-9 | TGTGCCAGCAGCCCAGGACTAGCGGGCCCTTCGCCTCACGAGCAGTACTTC | CASSPGLAGPSPHEQYF
- | TRBJ2-7 | TRBD1 | TRBV6-4 | TGTGCCAGCAGTGCTTCAAGTCCCTCGGGACAGGGTCAACACGAGCAGTACTTC | CASSASSPSGQGQHEQYF
- | TRBJ1-1 | - | TRBV27 | TGTGCCAGCAGTTATTACATGAACACTGAAGCTTTCTTT | CASSYYMNTEAFF
many | TRBJ1-6 | TRBD1 | TRBV6-5 | TGTGCCAGCAGGACCGGGACAGGGGTGAGGAATTCACCCCTCCACTTT | CASRTGTGVRNSPLHF
- | TRBJ2-7 | TRBD1 | TRBV15 | TGTGCCACCAGCAGTGAAGGGACAGGAGTCTACGAGCAGTACTTC | CATSSEGTGVYEQYF
- | TRBJ2-7 | - | TRBV20-1 | TGCAGTGCTAGTTCCAGCTCCTACGAGCAGTACTTC | CSASSSSYEQYF
few | TRBJ2-7 | TRBD2 | TRBV25-1 | TGTGCCAGCAGTGAGGAAAATATTGGCGGGCTAGCGGGCCTGGGAGAGCAGTACTTC | CASSEENIGGLAGLGEQYF
- | TRBJ2-7 | - | TRBV2 | TGTGCCAGCAGTAGGGACCTCGTCTCCTACGAGCAGTACTTC | CASSRDLVSYEQYF
- | TRBJ2-5 | TRBD1 | TRBV7-9 | TGTGCCAGCAGCTTGGCAGACAGGGGCTTAGAGACCCAGTACTTC | CASSLADRGLETQYF
- | TRBJ2-2 | - | TRBV7-2 | TGTGCCAGCAGCTTAGCGCAGTCTAGCACCGGGGAGCTGTTTTTT | CASSLAQSSTGELFF
- | TRBJ1-2 | - | TRBV7-9 | TGTGCCAGCAGCTTAGACAGTAGGAACTATGGCTACACCTTC | CASSLDSRNYGYTF
- | TRBJ1-3 | - | TRBV7-2 | TGTGCCAGCAGCTTGCGGTCTTTAACATACTCTGGAAACACCATATATTTT | CASSLRSLTYSGNTIYF
many | TRBJ2-3 | TRBD2 | TRBV6-5 | TGTGCCAGCAGCACTGGGGGGGGGGATACGCAGTATTTT | CASSTGGGDTQYF
- | TRBJ2-5 | - | TRBV5-4 | TGTGCCAGCAGCAAGGACGGGAAAGAGACCCAGTACTTC | CASSKDGKETQYF
- | TRBJ2-7 | TRBD1 | TRBV29-1 | TGCAGCGTTATCCCGACAGGGGGCAATGGCTACGAGCAGTACTTC | CSVIPTGGNGYEQYF
- | TRBJ2-1 | - | TRBV15 | TGTGCCACCAGCAGCTCCGAGCGGACCCTATACAATGAGCAGTTCTTC | CATSSSERTLYNEQFF
many | TRBJ2-7 | TRBD1 | TRBV28 | TGTGCCAGCAGCCCAACCGGGACAGGTCTTTATGAGCAGTACTTC | CASSPTGTGLYEQYF
- | TRBJ2-2 | - | TRBV7-2 | TGTGCCAGCAGTACTAGAGCCGGGGAGCTGTTTTTT | CASSTRAGELFF
- | TRBJ2-7 | TRBD1 | TRBV7-2 | TGTGCCAGCAGCCCACAGACAGGGGCCTTCTACGAGCAGTACTTC | CASSPQTGAFYEQYF
many | TRBJ1-2 | - | TRBV14 | TGTGCCAGCAGCCAAGATGCCTGGCCGGGGGGTGGCTACACCTTC | CASSQDAWPGGGYTF
- | TRBJ2-3 | TRBD2 | TRBV7-9 | TGTGCCAGCAGCCCTGGACTAGCGGAAACAGATACGCAGTATTTT | CASSPGLAETDTQYF